This T cell receptor (beta chain) was sequenced in a study of blood T cell repertoires in COVID-19. Study details: T cells, B-cell-depleted T cells, or PBMCs provided the cDNA or gDNA that served as material.

Patients of the Seattle cohort, enrolled during active infection, were followed longitudinally. V lost 0 bases to trimming and J lost 6 bases; unmatched junction nucleotides: 10. CDR3 length: 16 amino acids. CDR1 LGHDT and CDR2 YNNKEL come from the germline V gene (reference sequence). Under the authors' procedure: Reference gene primer amplification yielded estimated nucleated cell counts. Assay used: immunoSEQ multiplex PCR; TCRdb lists only in-frame clones, some missing. The DNA gave D and trimming, while V, J and clone size come from that table. The table shows hundreds of thousands of clones, with about nine tenths occurring only once.

This receptor was identified in a woman in her forties or fifties with COVID-19, enrolled during active disease. V is TRBV3-1 (or the pseudogene TRBV3-2) and J is TRBJ2-7; 8 bases fit TRBD2. The sample consisted of peripheral blood. The CDR3 DNA reads as TGTGCCAGCAGCCAAGATCTGGGGGCGGGAGGAGGCGAGCAGTACTTC. This gives the protein CASSQDLGAGGGEQYF.